This TCR beta chain derives from a study of OX40 agonist ivuxolimab in advanced cancers. Study background: The study enrolled dose-escalation patients with hepatocellular carcinoma, melanoma, renal cell or head and neck cancer. Partial responses were seen in three patients, one with hepatocellular carcinoma and two with cutaneous melanoma.

Germline loops: CDR1 MNHNS, CDR2 SASEGT. V lost 7 bases and J 4 bases, leaving 8 bases between the germline ends. This CDR3 is 12 amino acids long. Sequenced by immunoSEQ multiplex PCR; TCRdb stores in-frame clones only, minus some. The profile shows about 76,000 clones, 75% to 90% of them singletons. This TCR came from an adult with an advanced solid tumor such as melanoma, head and neck, liver or kidney cancer. The rearrangement uses TRBV6-1 and TRBJ2-1; D call uncertain. The sample in question was CD4+ or CD8+ T cells sorted from blood, obtained in a trial of the OX40 agonist ivuxolimab. The CDR3 region has the DNA TGTGCCAGCAATCCTCTATACAATGAGCAGTTCTTC. It translates to CASNPLYNEQFF.